Below, one T cell receptor (beta chain) is given with its context. A read error may account for a junction end that differs from germline. CD4+CD45RO+CD25- cells were isolated as memory CD4+ T cells. Germline V gene lookup returns CDR1 KGHDR and CDR2 SFDVKD. There are 15 residues in the CDR3. After constant-region reverse-primer amplification, full-length variable regions underwent semi-nested PCR with Nested Universal Primer A. Using its own MiXCR run on the 5' RACE reads, TCRdb lists one record per CDR3 protein. The data contain around 5,600 distinct CDR3 sequences, 36% of them seen just once; the ten biggest clones take up 53%.

Specimen: memory CD4+ T cells sorted from blood. Sample subset: memory CD4+ T cells, CD4+CD45RO+CD25-. The V gene is TRBV24-1, the J gene TRBJ2-1; 11 positions agree with TRBD2. The TCR was taken from a female donor with breast cancer. The CDR3 loop reads CATSNLKLAGVEQFF. DNA of the CDR3: TGTGCCACCAGTAATTTGAAACTAGCGGGAGTTGAGCAGTTCTTC.